The text below deals with one T cell receptor beta chain. Losses at the gene ends were 4 bases for V and 4 bases for J; bases not matched to a gene: 8. Germline CDR1 is MNHNS and CDR2 is SASEGT. The CDR3 loop spans 15 amino acids. The protocol was immunoSEQ multiplex PCR, while the TCRdb copy is restricted to in-frame clones and leaves out a portion. Among 60,000 to 85,000 clones listed, 94% were seen once. This record comes from a study of technical replicates of blood from a few donors. Sequencing was done on a sample of T cells isolated from PBMCs. The receptor comes from a human donor in good health. The rearrangement joins TRBV6-1 to TRBJ1-1; 8 positions agree with TRBD1. The CDR3 is CASSGQGALRTEAFF. The DNA for the CDR3 is TGTGCCAGCAGTGGGCAGGGGGCGCTTCGCACTGAAGCTTTCTTT.